This T cell receptor (beta chain) was observed in a study of shared clonotypes between healthy human individuals. Only in-frame clones appear in the TCRdb table, and some are missing; sequencing was by immunoSEQ multiplex PCR. The sample carries some 2,000,000 clones, 85% to 95% recorded once. A CD45RA-negative memory subset and a CD45RA+ naive subset were separated from the CD4+ cells. The sample taken for sequencing was naive CD4+ T cells sorted from blood. As for subset: CD45RA+ positively selected. This clonotype was obtained from a man aged 18 to 29 in good health.

The CDR3 sequence: CASAGTAYGYTF. CDR3 nucleotides: TGTGCCAGCGCCGGGACAGCTTATGGCTACACCTTC. The V gene is TRBV28, the J gene TRBJ1-2; 7 nucleotides match TRBD1. CDR1 is MDHEN, CDR2 SYDVKM, per germline. V was pared by 8 bases and J by 5 bases, with 5 bases of the junction left unmatched. This CDR3 spans 12 amino acids.